These 14 T cell receptor beta chains were sequenced from one sample in a study of cytomegalovirus exposure and HLA in healthy donors. A multiplex PCR was run with 60 Vbeta primers and 13 Jbeta primers. Only in-frame clones appear in the TCRdb table, and some are missing; sequencing was by immunoSEQ multiplex PCR. The data show approximately 110,000 clones, around 75% seen once. The sample taken for sequencing was PBMCs. Every receptor here comes from a man aged 30 to 45 in good health and CMV-seronegative.

This clone was observed a single time. J is TRBJ2-1 and V is TRBV27, with D unresolved. This CDR3 is built from 14 residues. CDR1 is MNHEY and CDR2 is SMNVEV in the germline V gene (reference sequence). V dropped 3 bases and J dropped 0 bases, with 6 bases sitting between them. The CDR3 sequence: CASSFASSYNEQFF. The CDR3 DNA sequence: TGTGCCAGCAGTTTTGCTAGCTCCTACAATGAGCAGTTCTTC.

The chain has TRBV30 and TRBJ2-3, with a possible D match to TRBD1 (6 bases). The CDR3 totals 13 residues. The V end was cut by 5 bases, the J end by 8 bases, with 17 bases between. Germline V gene sequence: CDR1 GTSNPN, CDR2 SVGIG (reference sequence). For the CDR3, the DNA is TGTGCCTGGCCTCTCATGCGAGGGGGTACGCAGTATTTT. This translates into CAWPLMRGGTQYF.

The rearrangement links TRBV7-2 to TRBJ2-7, with a tentative D call TRBD1 (6 bases). Germline V CDR1 and CDR2: SGHTA, FQGNSA. V was cut by 2 bases and J by 3 bases, with 17 bases left in between. This CDR3 has 16 amino acids. The CDR3 spells CASSLFTGTHNYEQYF. The CDR3 nucleotides read TGTGCCAGCAGCTTATTTACCGGGACACATAACTACGAGCAGTACTTC.

This chain links TRBV11-3 with TRBJ2-1; TRBD1 aligns across 10 bases. Trimming took 5 bases from V and 9 from J; bases not matched to a gene: 7. Per germline, CDR1 SGHNT and CDR2 YENEEA. This CDR3 region has 14 residues. CDR3 DNA sequence: TGTGCCAGCAGCCTGGGACAGGGGAACGGTGAGCAGTTCTTC. Translating it yields CASSLGQGNGEQFF.

This clone was observed many times. The chain employs TRBV27 and TRBJ2-3; D is perhaps TRBD1 (5 bases). This CDR3 has 15 amino acids. CDR1 and CDR2 from the germline V gene are MNHEY and SMNVEV (reference sequence). V was trimmed by 5 bases and J by 0 bases, leaving 12 bases between them. The CDR3 DNA follows: TGTGCCAGCAGTCTACAGGACCCTAGCACAGATACGCAGTATTTT. Amino acids: CASSLQDPSTDTQYF.

The V call is TRBV7-8, the J call TRBJ2-5; TRBD2 matches at 13 bases. The CDR3 runs to 15 residues. Germline V gene sequence: CDR1 SGHVS, CDR2 FQNEAQ. V lost 5 bases, J lost 5 bases, and 5 bases stayed unmatched. The CDR3 region is CASSIGLAGAETQYF. CDR3 DNA sequence: TGTGCCAGCAGCATTGGACTAGCGGGAGCTGAGACCCAGTACTTC.

J is TRBJ2-4 and V is TRBV5-1; TRBD2 matches at 13 bases. The length of the CDR3 is 17 residues. Germline values: CDR1 SGHRS, CDR2 YFSETQ. V shed 6 bases and J 8 bases; nucleotides not matched to a gene: 14. CDR3 loop: CASTPGTSGTRVDIQYF. The CDR3 DNA sequence: TGCGCCAGCACTCCAGGGACTAGCGGGACAAGGGTGGACATTCAGTACTTC.

The sample holds a few counts of this clone. V is TRBV2 and J is TRBJ1-1; D gene uncertain. Trimming took 7 bases from V and 11 from J, leaving 14 bases between them. Germline-derived CDR1 and CDR2 are SNHLY and FYNNEI. This CDR3 contains 11 residues. CDR3 coding DNA: TGTGCCAGCACCGTAGACCGGAGGGCTTTCTTT. Translation gives CASTVDRRAFF. Full variable domain (outside the CDR3, taken from reference TRBV2 and TRBJ1-1): EPEVTQTPSHQVTQMGQEVILRCVPISNHLYFYWYRQILGQKVEFLVSFYNNEISEKSEIFDDQFSVERPDGSNFTLKIRSTKLEDSAMYFCASTVDRRAFFGQGTRLTVV.

The table lists this clone with a count of one. The chain couples TRBV9 to TRBJ2-5, with 9 bases fitting TRBD2. The germline gives CDR1 SGDLS, CDR2 YYNGEE. V trimming: 4 bases; J trimming: 1 base; junction bases outside the gene matches: 8. The CDR3 loop spans 16 amino acids. Here the CDR3 DNA reads TGTGCCAGCAGCCTAGCAGGACTAGCGTCCCAAGAGACCCAGTACTTC. It encodes CASSLAGLASQETQYF.

The J gene is TRBJ1-6, the V gene TRBV10-2; D is unclear. The CDR3 is made up of 17 amino acids. The ends were cut back, 4 bases at V and 6 bases at J, with 19 bases in the middle. Per germline, CDR1 WSHSY and CDR2 SAAADI. The CDR3 protein is CASSARLGGLGNSPLHF. As DNA, the CDR3 is TGCGCCAGCAGTGCCCGGTTGGGAGGACTCGGTAATTCACCCCTCCACTTT.

The chain uses TRBV7-2 and TRBJ1-1; 8 bases fit TRBD1. The CDR3 sequence is 15 residues long. Germline loops: CDR1 SGHTA, CDR2 FQGNSA. The ends lost 5 bases at V and 6 bases at J; junction bases unmatched: 11. CDR3: CASSTRQGRVAEAFF. CDR3 sequence (DNA): TGTGCCAGCAGCACCAGACAGGGGCGTGTCGCTGAAGCTTTCTTT.

This sequence joins TRBV4-3 and TRBJ2-3; TRBD2 is a possible D gene (6 bases). The germline gives CDR1 LGHNA, CDR2 YSLEER. Trimming removed 1 base from V and 2 bases from J, with 10 bases in between. The CDR3 runs to 15 residues. The CDR3 sequence is CASSQARGYTDTQYF. DNA for the CDR3: TGCGCCAGCAGCCAAGCCCGGGGGTACACAGATACGCAGTATTTT.

V gene TRBV19 combines with J gene TRBJ1-2; 7 bases are shared with TRBD1. CDR1 is LNHDA, CDR2 SQIVND, per germline (reference sequence). V lost 7 bases to trimming and J lost 13 bases; unmatched junction nucleotides: 21. This CDR3 is built from 15 residues. DNA of the CDR3: TGTGCCAGTACCCTCCCGGGACAGCCATCCCAAGGTGTCACCTTC. Its protein is CASTLPGQPSQGVTF.

This clone was found once. The chain recombines TRBV25-1 with TRBJ1-2, with D perhaps matching TRBD1 (5 bases). Germline CDR1 MGHDK, CDR2 SYGVNS. This CDR3 has 14 amino acids. Trimming removed 1 base at V and 3 bases at J, with 9 bases between. The CDR3: CASSEWGLHYGYTF. The DNA for the CDR3 is TGTGCCAGCAGTGAATGGGGCCTACACTATGGCTACACCTTC.